One sample yielded the 28 T cell receptor beta chains listed below, sequenced in a study of T cell repertoires in cytomegalovirus infection. TCRdb processed the reads anew with MiXCR; each CDR3 protein has one entry. Here the sample spans around 120,000 distinct CDR3 sequences, approximately 24% being singletons. These receptors have no identified antigens. The sample was PBMCs, sequenced either directly or after in vitro stimulation (not recorded which). The receptors come from a human donor in good health (CMV status not recorded). Some clones in this sample may be carry-over from other donors' samples.

This clonotype was recorded a few times. V is TRBV20-1 and J is TRBJ2-5; unclear D gene. Germline V gene lookup returns CDR1 DFQATT and CDR2 SNEGSKA (reference sequence). The CDR3 is 14 residues long. Deletions cut 1 base from V and 0 bases from J, with 9 bases between. CDR3 nucleotide sequence: TGCAGTGCTAGAGGTGGTTGGTACCAAGAGACCCAGTACTTC. It codes for CSARGGWYQETQYF.

This clonotype showed up just a few times. The rearrangement links TRBV19 to TRBJ2-1, with 12 positions matching TRBD2. The germline V gene has CDR1 LNHDA and CDR2 SQIVND (reference sequence). The V and J ends lost 3 bases and 8 bases, in that order; junction bases with no gene match: 5. This CDR3 has 15 residues. As DNA, the CDR3 is TGTGCCAGTAGTATTGGACTAGCGGGAAAGGATGAGCAGTTCTTC. Translated, it gives CASSIGLAGKDEQFF.

The count of this clonotype is one. This CDR3 fails to terminate in the conserved phenylalanine or tryptophan, so it likely reflects a read error. It is unclear where the CDR3 begins or ends on the DNA, so no DNA is shown, and the CDR3 is as TCRdb lists it. The chain is built from TRBV5-1 and TRBJ2-5; the table's D gene call, TRBD1, was not cross checked with the DNA. Germline V gives CDR1 SGHRS, CDR2 YFSETQ. Termini included, the CDR3 measures 16 amino acids. The CDR3 is CASKASSWGSTETPYC.

At least ten counts were recorded for this clonotype. This chain connects TRBV6-2 or TRBV6-3 to TRBJ2-7; D unclear. Germline-derived CDR1 and CDR2 are MNHEY and SVGEGT. The CDR3 has 13 residues. V was trimmed by 2 bases and J by 2 bases, leaving 7 bases between them. The CDR3 region has the DNA TGTGCCAGCAGTTACGGCGTGGCCTACGAGCAGTACTTC. Translating it yields CASSYGVAYEQYF.

V is TRBV27 and J is TRBJ1-2; no clear D. The V gene lost 6 bases and the J gene lost 0 bases, with 8 bases spanning the gap. The CDR3 covers 13 residues. Germline values: CDR1 MNHEY, CDR2 SMNVEV (reference sequence). CDR3 region: CASRTQTNYGYTF. In nucleotides, the CDR3 is TGTGCCAGCAGGACACAAACTAACTATGGCTACACCTTC.

The V call is TRBV20-1, the J call TRBJ1-1, with D hard to call. The CDR3 covers 12 residues. Per the germline V gene, CDR1 is DFQATT and CDR2 is SNEGSKA (reference sequence). Deletions cut 3 bases from V and 1 base from J, with 6 bases between. CDR3 sequence (DNA): TGCAGTGCTAGTACGACGAACACTGAAGCTTTCTTT. It is translated as CSASTTNTEAFF.

This clonotype turned up a few times. The chain combines TRBV6-2 or TRBV6-3 with TRBJ2-7; 8 bases map to TRBD1. The CDR3 is made up of 14 amino acids. With 5 bases clipped from V and 6 bases from J, the junction kept 9 bases outside the gene matches. CDR1 is MNHEY, CDR2 SVGEGT, per germline. The CDR3 DNA follows: TGTGCCAGCAGTCCAGACAGGGGTCTTTCCGAGCAGTACTTC. Its translation is CASSPDRGLSEQYF.

This clonotype has a count of ten or more. This chain connects TRBV7-2 to TRBJ1-5; 8 nucleotides agree with TRBD1. V gave up 3 bases and J gave up 4 bases; unmatched junction bases: 5. This CDR3 comprises 15 residues. CDR1 SGHTA and CDR2 FQGNSA come from the germline V gene. Here the CDR3 reads CASSLRTGPNQPQHF. In DNA, the CDR3 is TGTGCCAGCAGCTTGCGGACAGGGCCTAATCAGCCCCAGCATTTT.

V gene TRBV28 combines with J gene TRBJ2-5; 8 bases agree with TRBD1. Germline V CDR1 and CDR2: MDHEN, SYDVKM. The CDR3 extends over 14 amino acids. The CDR3 bases are TGTGCGATCACGGACAGGGTGGATAGGGAGACCCAGTACTTC. It encodes CAITDRVDRETQYF.

The chain's CDR3 is CASSINGGTGTYNEQFF. DNA for the CDR3: TGTGCCAGCAGCATAAACGGCGGGACTGGTACCTACAATGAGCAGTTCTTC. V is TRBV5-4 and J is TRBJ2-1; tentatively, D is TRBD2 (6 bases). V shed 4 bases and J shed 2 bases, with 19 bases lying between them. The CDR3 length is 17 residues. Germline lookup yields CDR1 SGHNT and CDR2 YYREEE (reference sequence).

Ten or more counts support this clonotype. This CDR3 is CASSSAPLGDTGELFF. DNA of the CDR3: TGTGCCAGCAGCTCGGCGCCCCTAGGAGACACCGGGGAGCTGTTTTTT. The J gene is TRBJ2-2, the V gene TRBV11-3; D unresolved. This CDR3 is 16 amino acids long. V lost 4 bases to trimming and J lost 3 bases, with 15 bases between them. Germline V gene data show CDR1 as SGHNT and CDR2 as YENEEA.

The chain couples TRBV7-2 to TRBJ1-5; 8 bases line up with TRBD1. V shed 5 bases, J shed 0 bases, and the junction held 9 bases outside the gene matches. Germline CDR1 reads SGHTA; CDR2 reads FQGNSA. This CDR3 has 17 residues. The CDR3 DNA reads TGTGCCAGCAGCGCTATACAGGGGGGGATTAGCAATCAGCCCCAGCATTTT. Its protein is CASSAIQGGISNQPQHF.

This clonotype has more than one count but fewer than ten. The rearrangement uses TRBV29-1 and TRBJ2-7; D is unresolved. V gave up 1 base and J gave up 2 bases, with 9 bases separating them. CDR1 SQVTM and CDR2 ANQGSEA come from the germline V gene. The CDR3 runs to 13 residues. CDR3: CSVEGQEAYEQYF. CDR3 bases: TGCAGCGTTGAAGGCCAGGAAGCCTACGAGCAGTACTTC.

CDR3 sequence (DNA): TGTGCCAGCAGCTATTATGGGGGGTTAGTCGCCGATGAGCAGTTCTTC. Encoded protein: CASSYYGGLVADEQFF. V and J are TRBV28 and TRBJ2-1; D is possibly TRBD2 (6 bases). Germline loops: CDR1 MDHEN, CDR2 SYDVKM. Between the trimmed V and J ends, which lost 6 bases and 8 bases, there was a span of 23 bases. CDR3 length: 16 residues.

This chain connects TRBV7-6 to TRBJ1-1, with D uncertain. This CDR3 has 15 residues. Trimming pared 5 bases from V and 3 bases from J, leaving 16 bases between. Germline CDR1 SGHVS, CDR2 FNYEAQ. CDR3 in DNA: TGTGCCAGCAGCAGTCGGTACCAACGGGACACTGAAGCTTTCTTT. It is translated as CASSSRYQRDTEAFF.

The count of this clonotype is one. The CDR3 DNA sequence: TGTGCCAGCAGCCCTATGGTGGGGGGACCTCCCGCCGGGGGGTTAAAGGGTGAGCAGTTCTTC. This sequence encodes CASSPMVGGPPAGGLKGEQFF. V and J are TRBV11-2 and TRBJ2-1; the match to TRBD2 covers 7 bases. The CDR3 is 21 residues long. CDR1 is SGHAT and CDR2 is FQNNGV in the germline V gene. Losses at the gene ends were 5 bases for V and 9 bases for J; bases not matched to a gene: 31.

A few counts support this clonotype. This chain connects TRBV5-1 to TRBJ1-3, with D unclear. Trimming took off 4 bases at V and 3 bases at J, with 11 bases between the two ends. The CDR3 has 14 residues. Germline V CDR1 and CDR2: SGHRS, YFSETQ. The CDR3: CASSTHGGGNTIYF. The CDR3 DNA follows: TGCGCCAGCAGCACTCATGGAGGTGGAAACACCATATATTTT. The entire variable domain, with the rest obtained from reference TRBV5-1 and TRBJ1-3, is as follows: KAGVTQTPRYLIKTRGQQVTLSCSPISGHRSVSWYQQTPGQGLQFLFEYFSETQRNKGNFPGRFSGRQFSNSRSEMNVSTLELGDSALYLCASSTHGGGNTIYFGEGSWLTVV.

This clonotype occurred a few times. This chain joins TRBV19 and TRBJ2-2; 9 bases agree with TRBD1. Unmatched junction bases numbered 8, after V lost 0 bases and J lost 6 bases. CDR1 is LNHDA and CDR2 is SQIVND in the germline V gene (reference sequence). The CDR3 totals 17 residues. CDR3 amino acids: CASSIELGQGSAGELFF. The DNA of the CDR3 is TGTGCCAGTAGTATAGAGCTGGGACAGGGTAGCGCCGGGGAGCTGTTTTTT. The full variable domain, its missing parts supplied by reference TRBV19 and TRBJ2-2, is DGGITQSPKYLFRKEGQNVTLSCEQNLNHDAMYWYRQDPGQGLRLIYYSQIVNDFQKGDIAEGYSVSREKKESFPLTVTSAQKNPTAFYLCASSIELGQGSAGELFFGEGSRLTVL.

The chain couples TRBV20-1 to TRBJ2-5; tentative D call: TRBD2 (6 bases). Germline lookup yields CDR1 DFQATT and CDR2 SNEGSKA (reference sequence). CDR3 length: 11 amino acids. Between the trimmed V and J ends, which lost 0 bases and 13 bases, there was a span of 12 bases. The CDR3 nucleotides are TGCAGTGCTAGAGATTACCGGGAGTGGTACTTC. Protein: CSARDYREWYF.

This clonotype was counted a few times. The chain links TRBV7-3 to TRBJ2-2, with D maybe TRBD1 (6 bases). CDR3 size: 17 residues. Germline lookup yields CDR1 SGHTA and CDR2 FQGTGA. Deletions cut 0 bases from V and 4 bases from J, with 15 bases between. The CDR3 sequence is CASSLTRTGQRTGELFF. CDR3 bases: TGTGCCAGCAGCTTAACTCGCACAGGGCAACGCACCGGGGAGCTGTTTTTT.

This clonotype was detected many times. The chain carries TRBV7-2 and TRBJ2-5; the D is unclear. V was clipped by 5 bases and J by 1 base, with 8 bases between them. CDR1 SGHTA and CDR2 FQGNSA come from the germline V gene. The CDR3 has 13 residues. CDR3: CASSPLAQETQYF. For the CDR3, the DNA is TGTGCCAGCAGCCCCCTCGCCCAAGAGACCCAGTACTTC.

V gene TRBV5-4 combines with J gene TRBJ1-1; 8 bases agree with TRBD1. The germline V gene has CDR1 SGHNT and CDR2 YYREEE (reference sequence). This CDR3 has 13 amino acids. Trimming cost V 4 bases and J 4 bases; bases outside gene matches: 3. CDR3 residues: CASSPTGATEAFF. CDR3 nucleotides: TGTGCCAGCAGCCCGACAGGGGCCACTGAAGCTTTCTTT.

The V call is TRBV6-1, the J call TRBJ1-1, with 7 bases lining up with TRBD1. This CDR3 comprises 13 residues. Unmatched junction bases numbered 9, after V lost 6 bases and J lost 8 bases. Looked up from germline, CDR1 is MNHNS and CDR2 is SASEGT. CDR3 in DNA: TGTGCCAGCAGCTCACAGCCGGGACAGGAAGCTTTCTTT. Amino acids: CASSSQPGQEAFF.

The V call is TRBV7-9, the J call TRBJ1-5; the match to TRBD1 covers 8 bases. This CDR3 region has 14 residues. With 1 base clipped from V and 6 bases from J, the junction kept 2 bases outside the gene matches. In germline, CDR1 is SEHNR, CDR2 FQNEAQ (reference sequence). CDR3 DNA sequence: TGTGCCAGCAGCTTAGGGACAGGGACTCAGCCCCAGCATTTT. This translates into CASSLGTGTQPQHF.

The chain recombines TRBV7-8 with TRBJ2-7, with D unresolved. Germline V gives CDR1 SGHVS, CDR2 FQNEAQ. The CDR3 spans 13 residues. The germline V and J ends were trimmed by 0 bases and 5 bases, with 8 bases remaining between them. The CDR3 loop is CASSLAEIHEQYF. The CDR3, as DNA: TGTGCCAGCAGCTTAGCGGAAATCCACGAGCAGTACTTC.

The chain recombines TRBV20-1 with TRBJ1-1, with TRBD1 identical over 8 bases. With V trimmed by 1 base and J by 0 bases, 4 bases remained unmatched. The germline gives CDR1 DFQATT, CDR2 SNEGSKA (reference sequence). The CDR3 is 15 residues long. The CDR3 DNA reads TGCAGTGCTAGAGTGGGGACAGGAATGAACACTGAAGCTTTCTTT. This encodes CSARVGTGMNTEAFF.

This clonotype appeared a few times. The chain recombines TRBV4-1 with TRBJ1-1; 9 bases match TRBD1. J lost 8 bases, V lost 3 bases, and 7 bases had no gene match. In germline, CDR1 is MGHRA, CDR2 YSYEKL. This CDR3 region has 14 residues. In DNA, the CDR3 is TGCGCCAGCAGCCACCCACAGGGGGCCGGGGAAGCTTTCTTT. This codes for CASSHPQGAGEAFF.

The genes are TRBV7-9 and TRBJ2-7; D may correspond to TRBD1 or TRBD2 (5 bases each). V gave up 3 bases and J gave up 3 bases, with 12 bases separating them. The germline V gene has CDR1 SEHNR and CDR2 FQNEAQ (reference sequence). The CDR3 covers 14 residues. CDR3 sequence (DNA): TGTGCCAGCAGCTTGGGGGTTCGAAGCTACGAGCAGTACTTC. Translated: CASSLGVRSYEQYF.